This paragraph reports one T cell receptor (beta chain). No antigen is known for it. This entry comes from a study of T-cell reconstitution after alpha-beta-depleted transplantation in children. Findings and caveats of the study: Alpha-beta T cells about two months after transplant reportedly derived from several hundred expanded graft clones. Once a year had passed after transplant, T-cell counts and diversity came mostly from newly produced T cells. Some patients showed high day-60 TCRbeta diversity, which derived from surviving recipient T cells and thymic progenitors.

The CDR3 has 15 residues. V dropped 6 bases and J dropped 6; count of bases not matched to a gene: 9. Germline assignment: CDR1 MNHNS and CDR2 SASEGT. It was with unique molecular identifiers that the TCRbeta library was prepared. Each CDR3 protein is one row after TCRdb ran MiXCR on the PCR reads. Among tens of thousands of distinct CDR3 sequences, 44% were seen once, and the ten largest hold 95% to 98%. This chain connects TRBV6-1 to TRBJ1-4; 8 nucleotides align to TRBD1. Sequences were derived from PBMCs, mostly from graft donor cells, sampled 360 days after TCRalphabeta/CD19-depleted stem cell transplant. The sequence was collected from a male patient younger than 18 who had a stem cell transplant for acute lymphoblastic leukemia, so the T cells may come from the graft donor. This CDR3 reads CASRRTGTLHEKLFF. DNA for the CDR3: TGTGCCAGCAGGCGGACAGGGACTCTTCATGAAAAACTGTTTTTT.